The 32 T cell receptor beta chains given below trace back to one sample, sequenced in a study of blood T cell repertoires in COVID-19. Using immunoSEQ multiplex PCR, the repertoire was profiled, and TCRdb retains in-frame clones only, with some absent. The sample has 250,000 to 300,000 clones; about 83% are singletons. The sequenced material came from peripheral blood. The receptor set was obtained from an elderly man with acute or convalescent COVID-19.

The genes are TRBV6-5 and TRBJ2-3, with 10 nucleotides matching TRBD1. This CDR3 has 15 amino acids. Germline CDR1 reads MNHEY; CDR2 reads SVGAGI. The V gene end was trimmed by 7 bases and the J gene end by 1 base; junction bases not matched to a gene: 5. CDR3 sequence reads: CASMGGTGGTDTQYF. In DNA, the CDR3 is TGTGCCAGCATGGGGGGGACAGGGGGCACAGATACGCAGTATTTT.

The rearrangement joins TRBV5-4 to TRBJ1-4, with 9 bases lining up with TRBD1. CDR1 and CDR2 (germline): SGHNT, YYREEE (reference sequence). Trimming at V came to 0 bases and at J to 8 bases, leaving 11 bases not matched to a gene. CDR3 length: 17 amino acids. The CDR3 nucleotides read TGTGCCAGCAGCTTGGGTCCCTCGGGACAGGGCTTCGAAAAACTGTTTTTT. It encodes CASSLGPSGQGFEKLFF.

The CDR3 here is CASTGSEGLYEQYF. In nucleotides, the CDR3 is TGTGCCTCCACCGGTTCCGAGGGCCTCTACGAGCAGTACTTC. The rearrangement links TRBV28 to TRBJ2-7; D perhaps matches TRBD2 (5 bases). Germline lookup yields CDR1 MDHEN and CDR2 SYDVKM. This CDR3 is built from 14 residues. Trimming took off 11 bases at V and 3 bases at J, with 20 bases between the two ends.

This chain connects TRBV3-1 (or the pseudogene TRBV3-2) to TRBJ2-2, with TRBD2 matching 7 bases. This CDR3 comprises 17 residues. V trimming: 4 bases; J trimming: 0 bases; junction bases outside the gene matches: 8. Germline V gene sequence: CDR1 LGHDT, CDR2 YNNKEL (reference sequence). CDR3 sequence (DNA): TGTGCCAGCAGCCCTCCCGGGAGGTACCCGAACACCGGGGAGCTGTTTTTT. Its translation: CASSPPGRYPNTGELFF.

This chain links TRBV6-4 with TRBJ1-1; D unclear. This CDR3 is built from 14 residues. V lost 6 bases and J 7 bases, leaving 18 bases between the germline ends. Germline V gives CDR1 MRHNA, CDR2 SNTAGT. CDR3 sequence reads: CASRTSSADREAFF. CDR3 bases: TGTGCCAGCAGGACATCATCAGCGGACCGTGAAGCTTTCTTT.

The V gene is TRBV19, the J gene TRBJ1-6; D is unclear. CDR3 length: 14 amino acids. The V gene's germline CDR1 is LNHDA and CDR2 SQIVND (reference sequence). Trimming took 4 bases from V and 2 from J, leaving 6 bases between them. The CDR3 DNA reads TGTGCCAGTAGTACCCAGACCTATAATTCACCCCTCCACTTT. The encoded protein is CASSTQTYNSPLHF.

Remarks on this clone: Mismatch with germline at one junction end may stem from a read error. J is TRBJ2-7 and V is TRBV30; 7 nucleotides align to TRBD1. Germline CDR1 is GTSNPN and CDR2 is SVGIG (reference sequence). CDR3 length: 11 residues. The CDR3 bases are TGTGCCTGGAGTGACAGGGGCCTCGGGGTGTTC. Translation gives CAWSDRGLGVF.

V is TRBV24-1 and J is TRBJ2-1; 8 bases agree with TRBD2. This CDR3 has 16 residues. J gave up 5 bases and V 1 base, and 6 bases lay outside the gene matches. Germline assignment: CDR1 KGHDR and CDR2 SFDVKD. CDR3 loop: CATSDFVASGHNEQFF. In DNA form, the CDR3 reads TGTGCCACCAGTGATTTTGTGGCTAGCGGGCACAATGAGCAGTTCTTC.

This chain links TRBV28 with TRBJ1-5; TRBD1 matches at 8 bases. V shed 1 base and J 6 bases; nucleotides not matched to a gene: 8. This CDR3 is 16 amino acids long. Germline values: CDR1 MDHEN, CDR2 SYDVKM. In DNA, the CDR3 is TGTGCCAGCAGTTTATTAAAAGGGACAGGAATTCAGCCCCAGCATTTT. This encodes CASSLLKGTGIQPQHF.

V and J are TRBV6-5 and TRBJ1-2; 9 bases match TRBD1. The CDR3 spans 14 residues. Germline-derived CDR1 and CDR2 are MNHEY and SVGAGI. The V segment lost 7 bases and the J segment 7 bases; nucleotides outside the gene matches: 10. Here the CDR3 reads CASNLQGATSGYTF. CDR3 nucleotide sequence: TGTGCCAGCAACTTACAGGGGGCTACTAGTGGCTACACCTTC.

This chain links TRBV6-4 with TRBJ1-4; TRBD1 is a possible D gene (6 bases). Germline V lookup: CDR1 MRHNA, CDR2 SNTAGT. Trimming removed 6 bases from V and 10 bases from J, with 21 bases in between. The CDR3 spans 15 residues. CDR3 nucleotide sequence: TGTGCCAGCAGGATACGGACAGACCTGCTTGGAAAACTGTTTTTT. Translating gives CASRIRTDLLGKLFF.

The J gene is TRBJ1-1, the V gene TRBV5-1, with TRBD1 matching 7 bases. The CDR3 length is 16 residues. Trimming took 0 bases from V and 4 from J; bases not matched to a gene: 9. CDR1 and CDR2 from the germline V gene are SGHRS and YFSETQ. The CDR3 sequence is CASSLESPRGSTEAFF. The CDR3 DNA is TGCGCCAGCAGCTTGGAGTCTCCCAGGGGGAGCACTGAAGCTTTCTTT.

This sequence joins TRBV7-2 and TRBJ2-2; 9 bases map to TRBD2. CDR1 and CDR2 from the germline V gene are SGHTA and FQGNSA. V shed 1 base, J shed 2 bases, and the junction held 8 bases outside the gene matches. This CDR3 has 18 amino acids. The CDR3, as DNA: TGTGCCAGCAGCTTAGTGCCAGCGGGGGGCCAAAACACCGGGGAGCTGTTTTTT. This gives the protein CASSLVPAGGQNTGELFF.

V and J are TRBV6-5 and TRBJ1-5, with 7 bases identical to TRBD1. The CDR3 consists of 15 residues. Looked up from germline, CDR1 is MNHEY and CDR2 is SVGAGI. Trimming took 4 bases from V and 4 from J; bases not matched to a gene: 7. The CDR3 DNA reads as TGTGCCAGCAGTTCCACAGGGGTTAGTAATCAGCCCCAGCATTTT. Its protein product is CASSSTGVSNQPQHF.

This chain connects TRBV5-1 to TRBJ2-2; TRBD2 matches at 8 bases. This CDR3 spans 15 amino acids. After removal of 5 bases from V and 1 base from J, the junction contained 4 bases not matched to a gene. Germline CDR1 reads SGHRS; CDR2 reads YFSETQ. The DNA for the CDR3 is TGCGCCAGCAGTATCACTAGCGGGAACACCGGGGAGCTGTTTTTT. As protein: CASSITSGNTGELFF.

The chain joins TRBV21-1 to TRBJ2-4; TRBD1 is taken as the D call from the table, unchecked against the DNA. TRBV21-1 is noted as a pseudogene. The CDR3 has 14 amino acids. The CDR3 sequence is CASSGRQGQNIQYF. DNA of the CDR3: TGTGCCAGCAGCGGACGACAGGGACAAAACATTCAGTACTTC.

A remark on this clone: An end of the junction does not agree with germline; a read error may underlie this. V usage is TRBV7-8 and J usage is TRBJ2-1, with D possibly TRBD2 on 5 matching bases. Germline V gene sequence: CDR1 SGHVS, CDR2 FQNEAQ. CDR3 length equals 14 residues. CDR3 amino acids: CASSLGSFDYAPVF. The CDR3 DNA is TGTGCCAGCAGCTTAGGTTCCTTCGACTACGCCCCAGTCTTC.

This chain uses TRBV6-5 with TRBJ1-6; tentatively, D is TRBD1 (6 bases). With 0 bases removed from V and 7 bases from J, the gap between germline ends came to 13 bases. The CDR3 is 16 residues long. The germline V gene encodes CDR1 MNHEY and CDR2 SVGAGI. As DNA, the CDR3 is TGTGCCAGCAGTTACTCGAGTGGACAGAGAAATTCACCCCTCCACTTT. It encodes CASSYSSGQRNSPLHF.

This clone is a singleton in its sample. The chain has TRBV5-1 and TRBJ2-3, with D possibly matching TRBD2 (7 bases). The CDR3 contains 17 residues. Deletions cut 4 bases from V and 2 bases from J, with 20 bases between. Germline CDR1 reads SGHRS; CDR2 reads YFSETQ. This CDR3 is CASSRNLRGGVTDTQYF. The DNA for the CDR3 is TGCGCCAGCAGCCGGAACCTTAGAGGGGGGGTCACAGATACGCAGTATTTT.

The chain couples TRBV28 to TRBJ1-2; 9 bases agree with TRBD1. This CDR3 contains 16 residues. Germline CDR1 and CDR2: MDHEN and SYDVKM. V was pared by 2 bases and J by 0 bases, with 4 bases of the junction left unmatched. The CDR3 is CASSLGGTGTNYGYTF. The CDR3 region has the DNA TGTGCCAGCAGTTTAGGAGGGACAGGGACTAACTATGGCTACACCTTC.

The chain couples TRBV30 to TRBJ1-1; D is uncertain. Per germline, CDR1 GTSNPN and CDR2 SVGIG (reference sequence). CDR3 length: 12 residues. The V and J ends lost 2 bases and 5 bases respectively, with 9 bases between them. CDR3 sequence: CAWSPRLTEAFF. The CDR3 nucleotides read TGTGCCTGGAGTCCAAGACTTACTGAAGCTTTCTTT.

The chain has TRBV27 and TRBJ2-5, with 10 nucleotides matching TRBD2. Germline loops: CDR1 MNHEY, CDR2 SMNVEV (reference sequence). The CDR3 has 14 amino acids. Trimming cost V 3 bases and J 6 bases; bases outside gene matches: 4. The CDR3 here is CASSFTSGKKTQYF. Written as DNA, the CDR3 is TGTGCCAGCAGTTTCACTAGCGGGAAGAAGACCCAGTACTTC.

As to this clone: This CDR3 is also generated by other DNA sequences in the sample. This rearrangement joins TRBV6-5 to TRBJ2-7; TRBD1 matches at 9 bases. The CDR3 totals 14 residues. Unmatched junction bases numbered 8, after V lost 5 bases and J lost 6 bases. Germline CDR1 is MNHEY and CDR2 is SVGAGI. The CDR3 sequence is CASSTGTGRSEQYF. The DNA for the CDR3 is TGTGCCAGCAGTACCGGGACAGGGAGGAGCGAGCAGTACTTC.

The chain employs TRBV3-1 (or the pseudogene TRBV3-2) and TRBJ1-1; D possibly corresponds to TRBD1 (5 bases). Germline-derived CDR1 and CDR2 are LGHDT and YNNKEL (reference sequence). The CDR3 consists of 14 residues. The V gene lost 0 bases and the J gene lost 3 bases, with 8 bases spanning the gap. The CDR3 loop is CASSQELGHTEAFF. Here the CDR3 DNA reads TGTGCCAGCAGCCAAGAATTGGGGCACACTGAAGCTTTCTTT.

V and J are TRBV5-1 and TRBJ2-3; D not resolved. The germline V gene encodes CDR1 SGHRS and CDR2 YFSETQ. The CDR3 covers 15 residues. With 4 bases removed from V and 1 base from J, the gap between germline ends came to 13 bases. DNA of the CDR3: TGCGCCAGCAGCCCCGGTGCGGCTGGCACAGATACGCAGTATTTT. Translating gives CASSPGAAGTDTQYF.

This chain uses TRBV4-1 with TRBJ2-2; unclear D gene. Germline assignment: CDR1 MGHRA and CDR2 YSYEKL. The CDR3 length is 15 residues. V lost 3 bases, J lost 4 bases, and 12 bases lay in between. CDR3 DNA: TGCGCCAGCAGCCAGGTTCCTCGGGTCACCGGGGAGCTGTTTTTT. Residues: CASSQVPRVTGELFF.

This chain connects TRBV28 to TRBJ2-7; D perhaps matches TRBD2 (5 bases). Germline V lookup: CDR1 MDHEN, CDR2 SYDVKM. The ends were cut back, 4 bases at V and 5 bases at J, with 18 bases in the middle. The CDR3 totals 15 residues. The CDR3 DNA sequence: TGTGCCAGCAGTTCCCTACTAGGAAAAGTTGACGAGCAGTACTTC. Amino acid sequence: CASSSLLGKVDEQYF.

The chain combines TRBV2 with TRBJ2-5, with 7 bases lining up with TRBD1. Trimming cost V 4 bases and J 6 bases; bases outside gene matches: 2. CDR3 size: 12 residues. Germline CDR1 and CDR2: SNHLY and FYNNEI. CDR3 nucleotide sequence: TGTGCCAGCAGTGCAGGGGGAAAGACCCAGTACTTC. Translation: CASSAGGKTQYF.

The table lists this clone with a few counts. DNA of the CDR3: TGTGCCAGCAGTAAGGGAGCGTCTAGCGGGGGAGAAGAGACCCAGTACTTC. Encoded protein: CASSKGASSGGEETQYF. The chain carries TRBV11-3 and TRBJ2-5; TRBD2 matches at 10 bases. The CDR3 length is 17 residues. Germline lookup yields CDR1 SGHNT and CDR2 YENEEA. Trimming took 6 bases from V and 3 from J; bases not matched to a gene: 13. The variable domain in full, completed from reference TRBV11-3 and TRBJ2-5, reads EAGVVQSPRYKIIEKKQPVAFWCNPISGHNTLYWYLQNLGQGPELLIRYENEEAVDDSQLPKDRFSAERLKGVDSTLKIQPAELGDSAVYLCASSKGASSGGEETQYFGPGTRLLVL.

This chain connects TRBV5-1 to TRBJ2-2; D not certain. V lost 2 bases and J lost 0, with 8 bases in between. The CDR3 runs 15 residues. Germline V gives CDR1 SGHRS, CDR2 YFSETQ. For the CDR3, the DNA is TGCGCCAGCAGCTTTTTTCGGGCGAACACCGGGGAGCTGTTTTTT. Translation: CASSFFRANTGELFF.

The V gene is TRBV6-5, the J gene TRBJ2-7; 9 bases agree with TRBD1. The CDR3 is made up of 15 amino acids. The V gene end was trimmed by 2 bases and the J gene end by 7 bases; junction bases not matched to a gene: 9. Germline V gene data show CDR1 as MNHEY and CDR2 as SVGAGI. The CDR3 DNA reads TGTGCCAGCAGTTACCTCGGACAGGGGAGTAGTGAGCAGTACTTC. Its protein product is CASSYLGQGSSEQYF.

CDR3 amino acids: CASSVGTNQETQYF. The CDR3 coding sequence is TGCGCCAGCAGTGTCGGGACTAACCAAGAGACCCAGTACTTC. The gene calls are TRBV5-1 and TRBJ2-5; TRBD2 matches 7 bases. The CDR3 is 14 residues long. The germline V gene has CDR1 SGHRS and CDR2 YFSETQ. V lost 5 bases and J lost 0; bases outside the gene matches: 4.